This TCR beta chain was obtained from a study of PD-1 blockade in mismatch repair-deficient tumors. The wider study: Patients had some twelve mismatch repair-deficient cancer types, all previously treated and progressing.

V lost 4 bases to trimming and J lost 0 bases, with 17 bases between them. The germline V gene encodes CDR1 SGHTS and CDR2 YDEGEE. The CDR3 is 18 residues long. Using immunoSEQ multiplex PCR, the repertoire was profiled, and TCRdb retains in-frame clones only, with some absent. The sample yields tens of thousands of clones, roughly 80% seen once. This receptor was obtained from an adult with mismatch repair-deficient cancer. Sequencing was performed on peripheral blood, taken 4 weeks after starting pembrolizumab. The chain recombines TRBV5-8 with TRBJ2-6; a weak D match, TRBD2 (6 bases). The CDR3 protein is CASSLIAGWASGANVLTF. DNA of the CDR3: TGTGCCAGCAGCCTGATCGCGGGGTGGGCCTCTGGGGCCAACGTCCTGACTTTC.